Listed below are T cell receptor beta chains from one sample, sequenced in a study of T cell responses to AZD1222 COVID-19 vaccine. Sequenced by immunoSEQ multiplex PCR; TCRdb stores in-frame clones only, minus some. The repertoire holds more than 60,000 clones, with around 90% as singletons. Sample: peripheral blood, taken on day 0 of AZD1222 vaccination. All receptors derive from an adult in good health. The CDR3 runs from the conserved cysteine through the conserved F or W. A D gene is named only where the DNA matches it firmly. The listing skips clone size in some rows; elsewhere it reads once, few, many or a size class.

J	D	V	size	CDR3	DNA
TRBJ2-7	.	TRBV27	.	CASKYGGFSSPYEQYF	TGTGCCAGCAAGTATGGGGGGTTCTCAAGCCCCTACGAGCAGTACTTC
TRBJ1-2	.	TRBV4-1	.	CASSQDTGEYYGYTF	TGCGCCAGCAGCCAAGATACGGGGGAATACTATGGCTACACCTTC
TRBJ2-3	.	TRBV19	once	CASKEAPSTDTQYF	TGTGCCTCAAAGGAAGCTCCAAGCACAGATACGCAGTATTTT
TRBJ1-6	.	TRBV27	.	CASSLGEGRNDSPLHF	TGTGCCAGCAGTTTAGGTGAGGGGCGGAATGATTCACCCCTCCACTTT
TRBJ1-6	.	TRBV28	.	CAGQGTSYNSPLHF	TGTGCCGGGCAGGGGACCTCCTATAATTCACCCCTCCACTTT
TRBJ2-1	TRBD1	TRBV6-5	.	CASSYQDRVIEQFF	TGTGCCAGCAGTTACCAGGACAGGGTCATTGAGCAGTTCTTC
TRBJ1-2	.	TRBV6-6	.	CASRNNYGYTF	TGTGCCAGCAGGAACAACTATGGCTACACCTTC
TRBJ1-2	TRBD1	TRBV6-5	.	CASKTPGTGFWGYTF	TGTGCCAGCAAAACGCCCGGGACAGGGTTCTGGGGCTACACCTTC
TRBJ2-7	.	TRBV5-4	.	CASSTRTGQPYEQYF	TGTGCCAGCAGCACCCGTACCGGACAGCCTTACGAGCAGTACTTC
TRBJ1-4	TRBD1	TRBV9	.	CASSAGTGAEKLFF	TGTGCCAGCAGCGCCGGGACAGGGGCTGAAAAACTGTTTTTT
TRBJ1-5	TRBD1	TRBV2	.	CASSGTGVNQPQHF	TGTGCCAGCAGTGGGACAGGGGTCAATCAGCCCCAGCATTTT
TRBJ1-1	.	TRBV29-1	.	CSVDLLANTEAFF	TGCAGCGTTGATTTACTGGCGAACACTGAAGCTTTCTTT
TRBJ1-2	TRBD1	TRBV7-2	.	CASSLRGGQNYGYTF	TGTGCCAGCAGCTTACGTGGGGGACAGAACTATGGCTACACCTTC
TRBJ1-1	.	TRBV4-1	.	CASSHFGGRANTEAFF	TGCGCCAGCAGCCATTTCGGTGGGAGAGCGAACACTGAAGCTTTCTTT
TRBJ1-5	.	TRBV6-2/TRBV6-3	once	CASSYHVGGQPQHF	TGTGCCAGCAGTTACCATGTCGGTGGACAGCCCCAGCATTTT
TRBJ2-7	.	TRBV6-1	few	CASSEAHRSYEQYF	TGTGCCAGCAGTGAGGCCCACAGGTCGTACGAGCAGTACTTC
TRBJ1-5	.	TRBV19	.	CASSVLQGRYSNQPQHF	TGTGCCAGTAGTGTATTACAGGGCAGATATAGCAATCAGCCCCAGCATTTT
TRBJ2-6	TRBD2	TRBV7-9	.	CASSLLGEGLTF	TGTGCCAGCAGCCTATTAGGGGAGGGCCTGACTTTC
TRBJ1-2	.	TRBV30	.	CAWSVGQGANTF	.
TRBJ1-3	.	TRBV14	.	CASSRQYLEGVIGNTIYF	TGTGCCAGCAGCCGCCAATACCTCGAGGGGGTAATCGGAAACACCATATATTTT
TRBJ2-7	.	TRBV10-3	.	CAISEGGGEQYF	TGTGCCATCAGTGAGGGAGGGGGTGAGCAGTACTTC
TRBJ2-1	.	TRBV27	.	CASTTGATNEQFF	TGTGCCAGCACTACCGGGGCTACCAATGAGCAGTTCTTC
TRBJ2-3	TRBD2	TRBV10-3	.	CAISEAYLAGGGNTQYF	TGTGCCATCAGTGAGGCTTATCTAGCGGGGGGCGGAAATACGCAGTATTTT
TRBJ2-3	TRBD2	TRBV7-3	.	CASSPRTSATTDTQYF	TGTGCCAGCAGCCCTAGGACTAGCGCAACCACAGATACGCAGTATTTT
TRBJ1-2	.	TRBV3-1/TRBV3-2	.	CASYEDYGYTF	TGTGCCAGCTATGAGGACTATGGCTACACCTTC
TRBJ2-7	.	TRBV7-6	.	CASSLAGGNSYEQYF	TGTGCCAGCAGCTTAGCGGGGGGTAACTCCTACGAGCAGTACTTC
TRBJ2-5	.	TRBV5-4	.	CASSRAIASGETQYF	TGTGCCAGCAGCCGGGCAATAGCTAGTGGAGAGACCCAGTACTTC
TRBJ2-5	TRBD2	TRBV24-1	.	CATKADGGETQYF	TGTGCCACCAAGGCGGACGGGGGGGAGACCCAGTACTTC
TRBJ2-3	TRBD2	TRBV7-3	.	CASSPRGSGRADTQYF	TGTGCCAGCAGCCCTCGGGGTAGCGGGAGAGCGGATACGCAGTATTTT
TRBJ2-4	.	TRBV6-1	.	CASSEPRHPGRGDIQYF	TGTGCCAGCAGTGAGCCCCGGCACCCAGGTCGTGGGGACATTCAGTACTTC
TRBJ2-2	.	TRBV30	.	CAWREGGELFF	TGTGCCTGGCGCGAGGGCGGGGAGCTGTTTTTT
TRBJ2-3	.	TRBV7-2	few	CASSPFPRLADTQYF	TGTGCCAGCAGCCCATTCCCGAGACTAGCAGATACGCAGTATTTT
TRBJ2-2	.	TRBV21-1	.	CASSKAGGGHPTGELFF	TGTGCCAGCAGCAAAGCGGGTGGAGGACACCCCACCGGGGAGCTGTTTTTT
TRBJ1-3	.	TRBV18	.	CASSPQTGSGNTIYF	TGTGCCAGCTCACCTCAGACAGGCTCTGGAAACACCATATATTTT
TRBJ2-3	TRBD2	TRBV11-3	few	CASSFTAGGADTQYF	TGTGCCAGCAGCTTTACAGCGGGAGGAGCAGATACGCAGTATTTT
TRBJ1-5	TRBD1	TRBV27	.	CASGGTGGNQPQHF	TGTGCCAGCGGGGGGACAGGGGGGAATCAGCCCCAGCATTTT
TRBJ1-1	.	TRBV19	.	CASSIPYNEAFF	TGTGCCAGTAGTATTCCGTATAATGAAGCTTTCTTT
TRBJ2-4	.	TRBV20-1	.	CSASEGNIQYF	TGCAGTGCTAGCGAGGGGAACATTCAGTACTTC
TRBJ1-1	.	TRBV6-5	few	CAVRRYTEAFF	TGTGCCGTCAGAAGGTACACTGAAGCTTTCTTT
TRBJ2-1	.	TRBV12-5	.	CASGFQQASNEQFF	TGTGCTAGTGGTTTCCAGCAAGCAAGCAATGAGCAGTTCTTC
TRBJ1-5	.	TRBV11-2	.	CASSPVSGQPQHF	TGTGCCAGCAGCCCCGTTAGCGGTCAGCCCCAGCATTTT
TRBJ1-5	.	TRBV3-1/TRBV3-2	once	CASSPRGGNQPQHF	TGTGCCAGCAGCCCTAGAGGGGGCAATCAGCCCCAGCATTTT
TRBJ1-6	TRBD1	TRBV5-1	.	CASSSGQGTVSPLHF	TGCGCCAGCAGCTCCGGACAGGGGACAGTTTCACCCCTCCACTTT
TRBJ1-4	.	TRBV5-1	.	CASSPGDGSEKLFF	TGCGCCAGCAGCCCCGGGGACGGGTCAGAAAAACTGTTTTTT
TRBJ1-1	.	TRBV4-1	.	CASSLQGGTEAFF	TGCGCCAGCAGCTTACAGGGTGGAACTGAAGCTTTCTTT
TRBJ2-3	.	TRBV27	.	CASSTQRVGTDTQYF	TGTGCCAGCAGCACTCAGAGGGTGGGCACAGATACGCAGTATTTT
TRBJ1-4	.	TRBV28	.	CASSPPPARGEKLFF	TGTGCCAGCAGTCCCCCCCCGGCCCGGGGCGAAAAACTGTTTTTT
TRBJ2-7	.	TRBV27	.	CASSLRGGSYEQYF	TGTGCCAGCAGTTTAAGGGGAGGATCCTACGAGCAGTACTTC
TRBJ2-1	.	TRBV24-1	.	CATSDRQSGNNEQFF	TGTGCCACCAGTGACCGACAGTCGGGCAACAATGAGCAGTTCTTC
TRBJ2-5	.	TRBV10-3	once	CAISEPGPKEYQETQYF	TGTGCCATCAGTGAGCCGGGCCCCAAAGAGTACCAAGAGACCCAGTACTTC
TRBJ2-7	.	TRBV5-1	.	CASSPGGNAYEQYF	TGCGCCAGCAGCCCTGGGGGAAACGCCTACGAGCAGTACTTC
TRBJ2-1	.	TRBV6-5	.	CASSSTYNEQFF	TGTGCCAGCAGCTCAACCTACAATGAGCAGTTCTTC
TRBJ1-1	.	TRBV11-2	.	CASSSEMNTEAFF	TGTGCCAGCAGCTCGGAAATGAACACTGAAGCTTTCTTT
TRBJ2-7	.	TRBV2	few	CASKGLGGEQYF	TGTGCCAGCAAGGGCCTGGGGGGCGAGCAGTACTTC
TRBJ2-3	TRBD2	TRBV4-2	.	CASSQGRTGLVSTDTQYF	TGTGCCAGCAGCCAAGGGCGCACTGGACTAGTGAGCACAGATACGCAGTATTTT
TRBJ2-1	TRBD2	TRBV19	.	CASRTSGSYEQFF	TGTGCCAGCCGGACTAGCGGGAGTTATGAGCAGTTCTTC
TRBJ1-4	.	TRBV29-1	.	CSVKGFRGGNEKLFF	TGCAGCGTCAAAGGGTTCAGGGGAGGGAATGAAAAACTGTTTTTT
TRBJ2-1	.	TRBV11-2	once	CASSLEYSPRYNEQFF	TGTGCCAGCAGCTTAGAGTACTCTCCCCGATACAATGAGCAGTTCTTC
TRBJ2-7	TRBD2	TRBV9	.	CASRPGTSGTEQYF	TGTGCCAGCAGGCCAGGGACTAGCGGGACCGAGCAGTACTTC
TRBJ2-3	.	TRBV7-6	.	CASSLFASGTDTQYF	TGTGCCAGCAGCTTATTCGCTAGCGGCACAGATACGCAGTATTTT